The 12 T cell receptor beta chains presented below share a single source sample, sequenced in a study of CD4+ T cells in melanoma. Clones were read by immunoSEQ multiplex PCR, and TCRdb kept only the in-frame ones, dropping some. The sample has 9,900 or so clones; about 66% are singletons. Sequenced input: cells from a culture (not recorded whether cultured in vitro). All receptors derive from a human donor with melanoma.

This clone is a singleton in its sample. The rearrangement links TRBV18 to TRBJ1-1; perhaps TRBD1 as D (6 bases). CDR1 KGHSH and CDR2 LQKENI come from the germline V gene. V was pared by 1 base and J by 0 bases, with 6 bases between. This CDR3 has 14 amino acids. The DNA for the CDR3 is TGTGCCAGCTCACCACAGGGGGTGAACACTGAAGCTTTCTTT. Translating it yields CASSPQGVNTEAFF.

The chain links TRBV7-3 to TRBJ2-2, with TRBD2 matching over 8 bases. The V gene's germline CDR1 is SGHTA and CDR2 FQGTGA. V was pared by 4 bases and J by 4 bases, with 8 bases of the junction left unmatched. The CDR3 is 16 residues long. For the CDR3, the DNA is TGTGCCAGCAGCTCTGGTCGGGGGGGCCCCACCGGGGAGCTGTTTTTT. This translates into CASSSGRGGPTGELFF.

The chain recombines TRBV12-5 with TRBJ1-1; D might be TRBD1 (5 bases). The ends were cut back, 1 base at V and 5 bases at J, with 8 bases in the middle. CDR1 is LGHNT, CDR2 FRNRAP, per germline. This CDR3 is 13 amino acids long. The CDR3 bases are TGTGCTAGTGGTTTGGAGGAGGGGACTGAAGCTTTCTTT. The encoded protein is CASGLEEGTEAFF.

This clone was counted only a few times. The chain joins TRBV7-6 to TRBJ2-1, with D perhaps being TRBD1 or TRBD2 (5 bases each). This CDR3 region has 15 residues. V was cut by 5 bases and J by 0 bases, with 11 bases left in between. Per germline, CDR1 SGHVS and CDR2 FNYEAQ. CDR3 DNA sequence: TGTGCCAGCAGCCTCAGTGGGGGCTCCTACAATGAGCAGTTCTTC. This codes for CASSLSGGSYNEQFF.

This clone was picked up a small number of times. This chain uses TRBV18 with TRBJ1-1, with D possibly matching TRBD1 (6 bases). Trimming shortened V by 1 base and J by 8 bases, and 8 bases separated the two germline ends. This CDR3 region has 12 residues. CDR1 is KGHSH, CDR2 LQKENI, per germline. Here the CDR3 reads CASSPQQGEAFF. The CDR3 DNA reads TGTGCCAGCTCACCACAACAGGGAGAAGCTTTCTTT.

The chain joins TRBV7-9 to TRBJ2-1; 10 nucleotides match TRBD2. This CDR3 spans 15 amino acids. V trimming: 2 bases; J trimming: 4 bases; junction bases outside the gene matches: 2. CDR1 SEHNR and CDR2 FQNEAQ come from the germline V gene (reference sequence). The CDR3 DNA reads TGTGCCAGCAGCTTAATAGCGGGGGGATACAATGAGCAGTTCTTC. This codes for CASSLIAGGYNEQFF.

The table lists this clone with a few counts. J is TRBJ2-5 and V is TRBV28; D gene uncertain. V gave up 4 bases and J gave up 7 bases, with 13 bases separating them. Looked up from germline, CDR1 is MDHEN and CDR2 is SYDVKM. CDR3 size: 13 residues. The CDR3 reads CASSSPHPGTQYF. DNA of the CDR3: TGTGCCAGCAGTTCCCCACACCCAGGGACCCAGTACTTC.

The chain couples TRBV11-1 to TRBJ2-3; 11 nucleotides line up with TRBD2. This CDR3 spans 16 amino acids. V lost 4 bases and J lost 4; bases outside the gene matches: 7. The germline gives CDR1 SGHAT, CDR2 FQDESV (reference sequence). The CDR3 sequence: CASSSERSGGADTQYF. Here the CDR3 DNA reads TGTGCCAGCAGCTCAGAGCGTAGCGGGGGGGCAGATACGCAGTATTTT.

To note about this clone: The junction departs from the called germline gene at one end, perhaps through a read error. The chain uses TRBV10-2 and TRBJ2-5; 9 bases are a match to TRBD1. The CDR3 sequence is 13 residues long. The germline V gene has CDR1 WSHSY and CDR2 SAAADI. CDR3 residues: CASRNRGQGTQYF. In nucleotides, the CDR3 is TGCGCCAGCAGGAACAGGGGGCAAGGGACCCAGTACTTC.

The chain links TRBV7-6 to TRBJ2-5; D may correspond to TRBD1 or TRBD2 (6 bases each). The CDR3 covers 15 residues. V was shortened by 4 bases and J by 5 bases, with 17 bases between the two germline ends. Germline V gene lookup returns CDR1 SGHVS and CDR2 FNYEAQ. CDR3 nucleotides: TGTGCCAGCAGCTCGTTTGGGGGGCGTTGGGAGACCCAGTACTTC. It yields the protein CASSSFGGRWETQYF.

The sample holds one count of this clone. This sequence joins TRBV7-3 and TRBJ2-1; the D is unclear. V was clipped by 2 bases and J by 7 bases, with 9 bases between them. This CDR3 spans 13 amino acids. Germline CDR1 SGHTA, CDR2 FQGTGA. This CDR3 reads CASSLGSVNEQFF. The DNA of the CDR3 is TGTGCCAGCAGCTTAGGGTCCGTGAATGAGCAGTTCTTC.

This clone was found a few times. This chain connects TRBV25-1 to TRBJ1-1; D is uncertain. V was shortened by 3 bases and J by 1 base, with 6 bases between the two germline ends. The CDR3 has 13 amino acids. From germline, CDR1 is MGHDK and CDR2 SYGVNS. CDR3 coding DNA: TGTGCCAGCAGTGAGGGAGAGAACACTGAAGCTTTCTTT. Amino acid sequence: CASSEGENTEAFF.